These T cell receptor beta chains were read from a single sample in a study of blood T cell repertoires in COVID-19. Assay: immunoSEQ multiplex PCR; the TCRdb copy retains only in-frame clones and omits some. Among 200,000 to 300,000 clones listed, 70% to 85% were seen once. Sequencing input: peripheral blood. The source is a man aged 40-49 years who had recovered from COVID-19. Both conserved end residues are part of each CDR3. A D gene is named only where the DNA matches it firmly. Size values are once, few and many counts, or a class for expanded clones, and some rows have none.

abundance: -
j_gene: TRBJ2-1
d_gene: TRBD2
v_gene: TRBV3-1/TRBV3-2
CDR3nt: TGTGCCAGCAGCCACAACGTCCTAGCGGGGTCCTCCTACAATGAGCAGTTCTTC
CDR3aa: CASSHNVLAGSSYNEQFF

abundance: once
j_gene: TRBJ2-7
d_gene: TRBD1
v_gene: TRBV29-1
CDR3nt: TGCAGCGCCGTGGGACAGGGGAACTACGAGCAGTACTTC
CDR3aa: CSAVGQGNYEQYF

abundance: -
j_gene: TRBJ1-4
d_gene: -
v_gene: TRBV5-1
CDR3nt: TGCGCCAGCAGCTTGAGTGTGGCAGGGAACGGTGAAAAACTGTTTTTT
CDR3aa: CASSLSVAGNGEKLFF

abundance: -
j_gene: TRBJ1-1
d_gene: -
v_gene: TRBV19
CDR3nt: TGTGCCAGTAGTCTGGCGAACACTGAAGCTTTCTTT
CDR3aa: CASSLANTEAFF

abundance: once
j_gene: TRBJ1-3
d_gene: TRBD1
v_gene: TRBV30
CDR3nt: TGTGCCTGTCCACAGGGGGCTGGAAACACCATATATTTT
CDR3aa: CACPQGAGNTIYF

abundance: -
j_gene: TRBJ2-7
d_gene: TRBD1
v_gene: TRBV18
CDR3nt: TGTGCCAGCTCACCCCAACAGGGGGCCCAATACGAGCAGTACTTC
CDR3aa: CASSPQQGAQYEQYF

abundance: -
j_gene: TRBJ1-5
d_gene: -
v_gene: TRBV9
CDR3nt: TGTGCCAGCAGCACCCAAGGAGATTTCAATCAGCCCCAGCATTTT
CDR3aa: CASSTQGDFNQPQHF

abundance: -
j_gene: TRBJ2-3
d_gene: TRBD2
v_gene: TRBV11-3
CDR3nt: TGTGCCAGCAGCCTCGGACTAGTTGATACGCAGTATTTT
CDR3aa: CASSLGLVDTQYF

abundance: -
j_gene: TRBJ1-2
d_gene: -
v_gene: TRBV6-5
CDR3nt: TGTGCCAGCAGCGCCGGACACCTTCGGTATGGCTACACCTTC
CDR3aa: CASSAGHLRYGYTF

abundance: -
j_gene: TRBJ2-1
d_gene: TRBD2
v_gene: TRBV15
CDR3nt: TGTGCCACCAGCAGAGGACTAGCGGGGGGGAGGTCGGCCTACAATGAGCAGTTCTTC
CDR3aa: CATSRGLAGGRSAYNEQFF

abundance: -
j_gene: TRBJ2-3
d_gene: -
v_gene: TRBV7-6
CDR3nt: TGTGCCAGCAGCTTAGCGGGGACATCTAGCACAGATACGCAGTATTTT
CDR3aa: CASSLAGTSSTDTQYF

abundance: -
j_gene: TRBJ1-1
d_gene: -
v_gene: TRBV5-8
CDR3nt: TGTGCCAGCAGCTCCCAGGTGTTCGGAAGGGGATCGAACACTGAAGCTTTCTTT
CDR3aa: CASSSQVFGRGSNTEAFF

abundance: -
j_gene: TRBJ1-2
d_gene: TRBD1
v_gene: TRBV4-1
CDR3nt: TGCGCCAGCAGCCAAGATTCGACCGGACAGGGATATAGTGGCTACACCTTC
CDR3aa: CASSQDSTGQGYSGYTF

abundance: few
j_gene: TRBJ2-2
d_gene: TRBD2
v_gene: TRBV2
CDR3nt: TGTGCCAGCAGACCGGGACTAGCGGACACCGGGGAGCTGTTTTTT
CDR3aa: CASRPGLADTGELFF

abundance: -
j_gene: TRBJ1-6
d_gene: -
v_gene: TRBV25-1
CDR3nt: TGTGCCAGCAGTGAATCAGGGTTTTCCTATAATTCACCCCTCCACTTT
CDR3aa: CASSESGFSYNSPLHF

abundance: once
j_gene: TRBJ1-4
d_gene: -
v_gene: TRBV12-3/TRBV12-4
CDR3nt: TGTGCCAGCAGGGGGACATGGAATGAAAAACTGTTTTTT
CDR3aa: CASRGTWNEKLFF

abundance: -
j_gene: TRBJ2-3
d_gene: -
v_gene: TRBV19
CDR3nt: TGTGCCAGTAGCCAGGGTGCAGATACGCAGTATTTT
CDR3aa: CASSQGADTQYF

abundance: -
j_gene: TRBJ2-7
d_gene: TRBD2
v_gene: TRBV29-1
CDR3nt: TGCAGCGTTCTTAGCGGGGGGTCCGACGAGCAGTACTTC
CDR3aa: CSVLSGGSDEQYF

abundance: -
j_gene: TRBJ1-4
d_gene: TRBD1
v_gene: TRBV7-4
CDR3nt: TGTGCCAGCAGCCCCATCTACAGGGGGCTAGATAATGAAAAACTGTTTTTT
CDR3aa: CASSPIYRGLDNEKLFF

abundance: -
j_gene: TRBJ2-7
d_gene: TRBD1
v_gene: TRBV13
CDR3nt: TGTGCCAGCGGGCGGGGGGACAGGGGGTTCAACGAGCAGTACTTC
CDR3aa: CASGRGDRGFNEQYF

abundance: -
j_gene: TRBJ1-2
d_gene: TRBD1
v_gene: TRBV7-2
CDR3nt: TGTGCCAGCAGCCTTTACCGACAGGGGGGAGGCTACACCTTC
CDR3aa: CASSLYRQGGGYTF

abundance: -
j_gene: TRBJ2-3
d_gene: TRBD2
v_gene: TRBV6-2/TRBV6-3
CDR3nt: TGTGCCAGCAGTTATACCCCGGGGGGATATAGCACAGATACGCAGTATTTT
CDR3aa: CASSYTPGGYSTDTQYF

abundance: once
j_gene: TRBJ1-2
d_gene: -
v_gene: TRBV4-3
CDR3nt: TGCGCCAGCAGCCAGCAGACAGACAGGAACTATGGCTACACCTTC
CDR3aa: CASSQQTDRNYGYTF

abundance: -
j_gene: TRBJ1-5
d_gene: TRBD1
v_gene: TRBV6-2/TRBV6-3
CDR3nt: TGTGCCAGCAGTTTTCGACAGGGGGCTTACCGCGGCAATCAGCCCCAGCATTTT
CDR3aa: CASSFRQGAYRGNQPQHF

abundance: -
j_gene: TRBJ1-4
d_gene: -
v_gene: TRBV20-1
CDR3nt: TGCAGTGCTAGAGTCAGTGAAAAACTGTTTTTT
CDR3aa: CSARVSEKLFF

abundance: -
j_gene: TRBJ1-4
d_gene: -
v_gene: TRBV4-3
CDR3nt: TGCGCCAGCAGCCAAGCCCCCGGAGCAACTAATGAAAAACTGTTTTTT
CDR3aa: CASSQAPGATNEKLFF

abundance: -
j_gene: TRBJ1-4
d_gene: -
v_gene: TRBV5-1
CDR3nt: TGCGCCAGCAGGGCCGACAGCTCTAATGAAAAACTGTTTTTT
CDR3aa: CASRADSSNEKLFF